The clone carrying this T cell receptor beta chain was picked up many times. Amplification targeted TCR beta CDR3 regions from RNA transcripts. TCR CDR3 regions were first amplified by RT-PCR with HTBI primers. TCRdb redid the calling of the multiplex PCR reads with MiXCR, one entry per CDR3 protein. The sample contains roughly 710,000 distinct CDR3 sequences, 35% of which appear only once. The record originates from a study of T cells in Graves' hyperthyroidism and ophthalmopathy. This CDR3 comprises 15 residues. The V end was cut by 2 bases, the J end by 6 bases, with 15 bases between. Germline CDR1 reads SGDLS; CDR2 reads YYNGEE.

The chain links TRBV9 to TRBJ1-3, with no clear D. The TCR was taken from a woman aged 40 to 50 with Graves' hyperthyroidism. The sequenced sample was blood. The DNA for the CDR3 is TGTGCCAGCAGCGTGGCTCCGGGGAGCGAAAACACCATATATTTT. Encoded protein: CASSVAPGSENTIYF.